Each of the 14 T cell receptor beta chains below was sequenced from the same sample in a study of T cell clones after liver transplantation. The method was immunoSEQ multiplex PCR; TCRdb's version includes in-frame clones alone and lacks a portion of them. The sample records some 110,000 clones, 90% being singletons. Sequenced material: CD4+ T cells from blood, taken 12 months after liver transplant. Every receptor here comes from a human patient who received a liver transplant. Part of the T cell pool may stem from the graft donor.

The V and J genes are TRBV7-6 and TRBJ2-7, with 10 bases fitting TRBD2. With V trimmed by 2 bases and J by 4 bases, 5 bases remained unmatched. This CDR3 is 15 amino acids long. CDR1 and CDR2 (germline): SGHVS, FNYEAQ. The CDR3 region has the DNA TGTGCCAGCAGCTTACTAGCGGGAGCCTCTTACGAGCAGTACTTC. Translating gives CASSLLAGASYEQYF. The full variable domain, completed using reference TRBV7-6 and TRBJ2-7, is GAGVSQSPRYKVTKRGQDVALRCDPISGHVSLYWYRQALGQGPEFLTYFNYEAQQDKSGLPNDRFSAERPEGSISTLTIQRTEQRDSAMYRCASSLLAGASYEQYFGPGTRLTVT.

CDR3 protein: CASSSAGTSFYEQYF. In nucleotides, the CDR3 is TGTGCCAGCAGCTCAGCCGGGACTAGCTTTTACGAGCAGTACTTC. The V and J genes are TRBV5-6 and TRBJ2-7, with TRBD2 matching 9 bases. Per germline, CDR1 SGHDT and CDR2 YYEEEE. CDR3 length equals 15 residues. V gave up 3 bases and J gave up 4 bases; unmatched junction bases: 8.

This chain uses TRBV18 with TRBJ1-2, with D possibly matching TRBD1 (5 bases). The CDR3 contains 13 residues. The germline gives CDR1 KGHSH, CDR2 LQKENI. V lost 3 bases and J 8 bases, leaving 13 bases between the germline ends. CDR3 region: CASSPGQRGGYTF. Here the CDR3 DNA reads TGTGCCAGCTCACCGGGTCAACGGGGGGGCTACACCTTC.

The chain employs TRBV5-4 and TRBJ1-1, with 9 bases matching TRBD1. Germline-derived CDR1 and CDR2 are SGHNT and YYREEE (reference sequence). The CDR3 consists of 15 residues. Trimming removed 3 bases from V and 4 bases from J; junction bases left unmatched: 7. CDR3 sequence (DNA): TGTGCCAGCAGCTCCCCCGGGACAGGGACCACTGAAGCTTTCTTT. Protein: CASSSPGTGTTEAFF.

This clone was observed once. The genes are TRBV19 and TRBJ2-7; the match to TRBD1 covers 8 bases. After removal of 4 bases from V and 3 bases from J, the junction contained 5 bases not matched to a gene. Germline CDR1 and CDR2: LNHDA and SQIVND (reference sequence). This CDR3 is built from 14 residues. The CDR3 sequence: CASSTTGGNYEQYF. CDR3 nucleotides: TGTGCCAGTAGTACAACAGGGGGTAACTACGAGCAGTACTTC.

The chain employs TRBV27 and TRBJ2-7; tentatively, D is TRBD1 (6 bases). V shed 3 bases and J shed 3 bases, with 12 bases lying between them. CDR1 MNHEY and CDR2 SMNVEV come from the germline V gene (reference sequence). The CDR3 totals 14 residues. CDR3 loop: CASSFHRDNYEQYF. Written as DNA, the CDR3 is TGTGCCAGCAGTTTCCACCGGGACAACTACGAGCAGTACTTC.

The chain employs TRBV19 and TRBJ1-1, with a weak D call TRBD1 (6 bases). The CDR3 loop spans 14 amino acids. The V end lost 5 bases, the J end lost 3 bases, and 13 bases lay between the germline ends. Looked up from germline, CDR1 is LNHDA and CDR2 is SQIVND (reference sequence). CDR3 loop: CASSLDRTHTEAFF. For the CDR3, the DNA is TGTGCCAGTAGTCTGGACAGAACCCACACTGAAGCTTTCTTT.

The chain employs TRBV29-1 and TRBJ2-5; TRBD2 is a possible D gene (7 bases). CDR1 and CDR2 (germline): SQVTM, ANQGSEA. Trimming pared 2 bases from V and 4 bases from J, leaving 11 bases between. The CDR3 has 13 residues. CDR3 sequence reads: CSVEQGGGETQYF. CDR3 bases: TGCAGCGTTGAACAAGGGGGGGGAGAGACCCAGTACTTC.

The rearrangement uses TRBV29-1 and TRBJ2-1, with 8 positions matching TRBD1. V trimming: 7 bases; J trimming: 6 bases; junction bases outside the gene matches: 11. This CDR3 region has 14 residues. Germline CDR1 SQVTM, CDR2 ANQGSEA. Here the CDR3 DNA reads TGCAGCGCCCGGACAGGGCTCGGGTCCAATGAGCAGTTCTTC. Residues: CSARTGLGSNEQFF.

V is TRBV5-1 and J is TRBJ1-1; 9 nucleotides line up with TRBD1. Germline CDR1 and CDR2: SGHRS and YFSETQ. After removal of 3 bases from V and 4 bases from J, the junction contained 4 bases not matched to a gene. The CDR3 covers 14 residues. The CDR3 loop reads CASSSGTGLTEAFF. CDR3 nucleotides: TGCGCCAGCAGCTCCGGGACAGGGCTCACTGAAGCTTTCTTT.

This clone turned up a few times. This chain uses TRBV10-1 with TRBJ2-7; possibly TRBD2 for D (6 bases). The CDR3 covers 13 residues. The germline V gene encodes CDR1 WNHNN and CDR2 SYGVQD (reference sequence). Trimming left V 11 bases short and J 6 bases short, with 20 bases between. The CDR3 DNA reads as TGCGCCCCGACGGGGGTTGCATTCATCGAGCAGTACTTC. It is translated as CAPTGVAFIEQYF.

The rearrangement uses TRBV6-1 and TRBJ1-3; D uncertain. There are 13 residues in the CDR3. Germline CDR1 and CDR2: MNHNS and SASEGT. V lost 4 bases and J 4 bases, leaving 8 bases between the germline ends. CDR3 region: CASSASDGNTIYF. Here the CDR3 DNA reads TGTGCCAGCAGTGCGTCTGACGGAAACACCATATATTTT.

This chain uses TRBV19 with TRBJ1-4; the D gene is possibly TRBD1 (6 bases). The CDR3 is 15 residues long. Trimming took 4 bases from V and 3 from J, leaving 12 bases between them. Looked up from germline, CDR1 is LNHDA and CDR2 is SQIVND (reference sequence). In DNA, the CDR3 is TGTGCCAGTAGTACCCCAGGGGCTTCTAATGAAAAACTGTTTTTT. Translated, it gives CASSTPGASNEKLFF.

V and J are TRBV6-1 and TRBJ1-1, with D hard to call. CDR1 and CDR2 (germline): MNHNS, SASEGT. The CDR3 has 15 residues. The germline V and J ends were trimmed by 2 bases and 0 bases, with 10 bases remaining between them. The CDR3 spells CASSEYLRMNTEAFF. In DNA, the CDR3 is TGTGCCAGCAGTGAATACCTTCGAATGAACACTGAAGCTTTCTTT.